This is a list of T cell receptor beta chains from one sample in a study. TCRdb called the 5' RACE reads again in MiXCR, with one record for every CDR3 protein. Of over 50,000 distinct CDR3 sequences in the sample, almost 25% were seen once. Sequencing used tumor-infiltrating naive CD4+ T cells sorted from the breast tumor. The receptors come from a female donor with breast cancer. The CDR3 runs from the conserved cysteine through the conserved F or W. Fields, in order: D gene, clone size, CDR3 length, V gene, J gene, CDR3 DNA, CDR3 protein. The D gene is left open where the match is weak. The size field is filled for only some rows; it gives once, few, many or a size class.

D: .; size: .; length: 15; V: TRBV7-6; J: TRBJ2-3; DNA: TGTGCCAGCAGCTTAGCCAGGGTACGCACAGATACGCAGTATTTT; CDR3: CASSLARVRTDTQYF
D: TRBD2; size: .; length: 12; V: TRBV6-1; J: TRBJ2-3; DNA: TGTGCCACTAGCGGGAGCACAGATACGCAGTATTTT; CDR3: CATSGSTDTQYF
D: .; size: .; length: 12; V: TRBV29-1; J: TRBJ2-3; DNA: TGCAGCGTTGGGACTTACGGAGAAACGCAGTATTTT; CDR3: CSVGTYGETQYF
D: TRBD1; size: .; length: 17; V: TRBV24-1; J: TRBJ2-7; DNA: TGTGCCACCAGTGACAACCCAGGGGGACCCGGCTCCTACGAGCAGTACTTC; CDR3: CATSDNPGGPGSYEQYF
D: .; size: many; length: 14; V: TRBV6-6; J: TRBJ2-5; DNA: TGTGCCAGCAGTTACACGCGGCAGCAAGAGACCCAGTACTTC; CDR3: CASSYTRQQETQYF
D: TRBD1; size: few; length: 15; V: TRBV12-3/TRBV12-4; J: TRBJ1-5; DNA: TGTGCCAGCAGTTTAGATTGGACAGGGAATCAGCCCCAGCATTTT; CDR3: CASSLDWTGNQPQHF
D: TRBD1; size: few; length: 14; V: TRBV6-6; J: TRBJ2-7; DNA: TGTGCCAGCAGTTCTAACACAGGGGTGGCGGAGCAGTACTTC; CDR3: CASSSNTGVAEQYF
D: .; size: .; length: 16; V: TRBV4-3; J: TRBJ1-2; DNA: TGCGCCAGCAGCCAAGAAGGTGCGGGACCTGCCTATGGCTACACCTTC; CDR3: CASSQEGAGPAYGYTF
D: .; size: few; length: 15; V: TRBV7-9; J: TRBJ2-1; DNA: TGTGCCAGCAGCCCCCCGGGGAACTCCTACAATGAGCAGTTCTTC; CDR3: CASSPPGNSYNEQFF
D: .; size: few; length: 18; V: TRBV20-1; J: TRBJ2-3; DNA: TGCAGTGCTGCTAGCTTCCAGGCCGTGGATGCTAGCACAGATACGCAGTATTTT; CDR3: CSAASFQAVDASTDTQYF
D: .; size: few; length: 15; V: TRBV4-1; J: TRBJ2-1; DNA: TGCGCCGGCAGCCAAGAGGGGGGTCACCCAGGCGAGCAGTTCTTC; CDR3: CAGSQEGGHPGEQFF
D: .; size: .; length: 14; V: TRBV2; J: TRBJ1-1; DNA: TGTGCCAGCACCTTCCAGGGGCAGAACACTGAAGCTTTCTTT; CDR3: CASTFQGQNTEAFF
D: TRBD1; size: .; length: 13; V: TRBV7-6; J: TRBJ1-5; DNA: TGTGCCAGCAGCTACGACAGGGGACAGCCCCAGCATTTT; CDR3: CASSYDRGQPQHF
D: TRBD2; size: few; length: 16; V: TRBV4-1; J: TRBJ2-1; DNA: TGCGCCAGCAGCCAAGTCTGGCTAGCGGGTGGGAATGAGCAGTTCTTC; CDR3: CASSQVWLAGGNEQFF
D: .; size: .; length: 12; V: TRBV29-1; J: TRBJ2-1; DNA: TGCAGCGTGCAACAGGGAGGCAATGAGCAGTTCTTC; CDR3: CSVQQGGNEQFF
D: .; size: few; length: 11; V: TRBV5-1; J: TRBJ2-7; DNA: TGCGCCAGCAGCTTGGGTACGGGGCAGTACTTC; CDR3: CASSLGTGQYF
D: .; size: .; length: 16; V: TRBV7-3; J: TRBJ2-3; DNA: TGTGCCAGCAGCCCACGAATCGGGGGAGTCACAGATACGCAGTATTTT; CDR3: CASSPRIGGVTDTQYF
D: .; size: .; length: 15; V: TRBV2; J: TRBJ2-2; DNA: TGTGCCAGCATGGGCGGGACAGCCGTTTCCGGGGAGCTGTTTTTT; CDR3: CASMGGTAVSGELFF
D: .; size: .; length: 14; V: TRBV7-8; J: TRBJ2-5; DNA: TGTGCCAGCACGCCACTTGCGGTCCGGGAGACCCAGTACTTC; CDR3: CASTPLAVRETQYF
D: .; size: few; length: 14; V: TRBV6-6; J: TRBJ2-5; DNA: TGTGCCAGCAGCGAAACAGGGCCACAAGAGACCCAGTACTTC; CDR3: CASSETGPQETQYF
D: .; size: .; length: 13; V: TRBV5-1; J: TRBJ2-1; DNA: TGCGCCAGCAGCTTGGCCCAGTATTATGAGCAGTTCTTC; CDR3: CASSLAQYYEQFF
D: .; size: .; length: 16; V: TRBV5-1; J: TRBJ1-3; DNA: TGCGCCAGCAGCTTGAGTTTGGCGGCCTCTGGAAACACCATATATTTT; CDR3: CASSLSLAASGNTIYF
D: .; size: .; length: 14; V: TRBV7-9; J: TRBJ1-2; DNA: TGTGCCAGCAGCCCAGGGAGCAGGGACTATGGCTACACCTTC; CDR3: CASSPGSRDYGYTF
D: TRBD1; size: .; length: 15; V: TRBV11-3; J: TRBJ2-5; DNA: TGTGCCAGCAGCTCCGGACAGGGTTTGGGGGAGACCCAGTACTTC; CDR3: CASSSGQGLGETQYF
D: TRBD2; size: many; length: 15; V: TRBV28; J: TRBJ2-5; DNA: TGTGCCAGCAGTCCAGGGACTAGCGGGACGGAGACCCAGTACTTC; CDR3: CASSPGTSGTETQYF
D: .; size: .; length: 16; V: TRBV4-1; J: TRBJ1-6; DNA: TGCGCCAGCAGCCAAGAAGTCAGGGGTGGGAATTCACCCCTCCACTTT; CDR3: CASSQEVRGGNSPLHF
D: .; size: .; length: 15; V: TRBV28; J: TRBJ1-1; DNA: TGTGCCAGCAGTTTAGTAGGGCAGGGATGGACTGAAGCTTTCTTT; CDR3: CASSLVGQGWTEAFF
D: .; size: few; length: 15; V: TRBV5-1; J: TRBJ2-1; DNA: TGCGCCAGCAGCTTGGGACTCCCGGGTCTCAATGAGCAGTTCTTC; CDR3: CASSLGLPGLNEQFF
D: .; size: many; length: 15; V: TRBV6-6; J: TRBJ1-1; DNA: TGTGCCAGCAGTTCCCCCGGTCAGCTGAACACTGAAGCTTTCTTT; CDR3: CASSSPGQLNTEAFF
D: .; size: .; length: 14; V: TRBV24-1; J: TRBJ2-3; DNA: TGTGCCACCAGTGGGTTCGACAGCACAGATACGCAGTATTTT; CDR3: CATSGFDSTDTQYF
D: TRBD1; size: many; length: 13; V: TRBV10-2; J: TRBJ2-5; DNA: TGCGCCAGCTTGATTCCAGGGGGAGAGACCCAGTACTTC; CDR3: CASLIPGGETQYF
D: TRBD1; size: many; length: 15; V: TRBV11-2; J: TRBJ2-3; DNA: TGTGCCAGCAGCGGGCGACAGGGGAGAACAGATACGCAGTATTTT; CDR3: CASSGRQGRTDTQYF
D: TRBD1; size: many; length: 14; V: TRBV20-1; J: TRBJ2-7; DNA: TGCAGTGCCGTCACCGGGACAGGAACTTACGAGCAGTACTTC; CDR3: CSAVTGTGTYEQYF
D: .; size: few; length: 11; V: TRBV28; J: TRBJ2-5; DNA: TGTGCCAGCAGTTTTGAACAGACCCAGTACTTC; CDR3: CASSFEQTQYF
D: .; size: .; length: 15; V: TRBV11-2; J: TRBJ2-1; DNA: TGTGCCAGCAGCTTACTGAGGGGGGTATACAATGAGCAGTTCTTC; CDR3: CASSLLRGVYNEQFF
D: .; size: few; length: 15; V: TRBV20-1; J: TRBJ2-2; DNA: TGCAGTGCTAGAGATCGGTTAAGAAACACCGGGGAGCTGTTTTTT; CDR3: CSARDRLRNTGELFF
D: TRBD1; size: .; length: 14; V: TRBV12-5; J: TRBJ2-5; DNA: TGTGCTAGTGGTTTGGGACAGGGGGCGCAGGCCCAGTACTTC; CDR3: CASGLGQGAQAQYF
D: TRBD2; size: .; length: 16; V: TRBV4-1; J: TRBJ2-4; DNA: TGCGCCAGCAGCCTCCTGGGACTAGCGGGAAAAAACATTCAGTACTTC; CDR3: CASSLLGLAGKNIQYF
D: TRBD2; size: .; length: 14; V: TRBV20-1; J: TRBJ2-7; DNA: TGCAGTGCAATGTCGCTAGCGGGAGCCTACGAGCAGTACTTC; CDR3: CSAMSLAGAYEQYF
D: .; size: many; length: 14; V: TRBV20-1; J: TRBJ2-3; DNA: TGCAGTGCTAGTGGGGTAGCCAAGGCAGATACGCAGTATTTT; CDR3: CSASGVAKADTQYF
D: .; size: .; length: 12; V: TRBV7-6; J: TRBJ1-5; DNA: TGTGCCAGCAGCTTACCTAATCAGCCCCAGCATTTT; CDR3: CASSLPNQPQHF
D: .; size: many; length: 18; V: TRBV7-2; J: TRBJ1-2; DNA: TGTGCCAGCAGCTTATTTGGGGACACAAACGGGGGGAGTGAAGGCTACACCTTC; CDR3: CASSLFGDTNGGSEGYTF
D: .; size: .; length: 14; V: TRBV5-1; J: TRBJ2-7; DNA: TGCGCCAGCAGCCTACAGGCTCACGCCTACGAGCAGTACTTC; CDR3: CASSLQAHAYEQYF
D: TRBD1; size: .; length: 16; V: TRBV5-1; J: TRBJ1-1; DNA: TGCGCCAGCAGCGGCGGGACAGGGTATTGGAACACTGAAGCTTTCTTT; CDR3: CASSGGTGYWNTEAFF
D: .; size: few; length: 12; V: TRBV29-1; J: TRBJ2-7; DNA: TGCAGCGTCCGTTCGGGTCCCTCGGAGCAGTACTTC; CDR3: CSVRSGPSEQYF
D: .; size: many; length: 15; V: TRBV20-1; J: TRBJ1-5; DNA: TGCAGTGCTAGAGTCCAGGGAGGGAGCAATCAGCCCCAGCATTTT; CDR3: CSARVQGGSNQPQHF
D: .; size: .; length: 14; V: TRBV19; J: TRBJ2-1; DNA: TGTGCCAGTAGTAAGCAGGGAGGAATGGATGAGCAGTTCTTC; CDR3: CASSKQGGMDEQFF
D: .; size: few; length: 15; V: TRBV28; J: TRBJ2-7; DNA: TGTGCCAGCAGTTTACAATCGGACATCTCTTCGGAGCAGTACTTC; CDR3: CASSLQSDISSEQYF
D: .; size: .; length: 15; V: TRBV5-1; J: TRBJ2-3; DNA: TGCGCCAGCAGCACGTCCGGGACCCACGGCGATACGCAGTATTTT; CDR3: CASSTSGTHGDTQYF
D: .; size: .; length: 11; V: TRBV12-3/TRBV12-4; J: TRBJ1-1; DNA: TGTGCCAGCAGAATCACAGTGGGAGCTTTCTTT; CDR3: CASRITVGAFF
D: .; size: .; length: 13; V: TRBV4-1; J: TRBJ2-7; DNA: TGCGCCAGCAGCTTGATAGACCCTCCGGAGCGGTACTTC; CDR3: CASSLIDPPERYF
D: .; size: few; length: 14; V: TRBV11-2; J: TRBJ2-6; DNA: TGTGCCAGCAGCAAGGGAACTGGGGCCAACGTCCTGACTTTC; CDR3: CASSKGTGANVLTF
D: .; size: .; length: 11; V: TRBV30; J: TRBJ2-5; DNA: TGTGCCTGGAGTGTTAGAGGGACCCAGTACTTC; CDR3: CAWSVRGTQYF
D: TRBD2; size: many; length: 14; V: TRBV5-1; J: TRBJ2-5; DNA: TGCGCCAGCAGCTTTAGCGGGATAAGGGAGACCCAGTACTTC; CDR3: CASSFSGIRETQYF
D: .; size: .; length: 15; V: TRBV2; J: TRBJ2-1; DNA: TGTGCCAGCAGTCGCGAGACGAGCTCCTACAATGAGCAGTTCTTC; CDR3: CASSRETSSYNEQFF
D: TRBD2; size: .; length: 15; V: TRBV20-1; J: TRBJ2-7; DNA: TGCAGTGCTAGAGGGGGTACGGGGGGGAGTTACGAGCAGTACTTC; CDR3: CSARGGTGGSYEQYF
D: .; size: many; length: 12; V: TRBV10-3; J: TRBJ1-6; DNA: TGTGCCACCGGGAGGGAGAATTCACCCCTCCACTTT; CDR3: CATGRENSPLHF
D: .; size: .; length: 13; V: TRBV29-1; J: TRBJ1-1; DNA: TGCAGCGTTGTGCGGGGACCGAACACTGAAGCTTTCTTT; CDR3: CSVVRGPNTEAFF
D: .; size: few; length: 13; V: TRBV20-1; J: TRBJ1-6; DNA: TGCAGTGCTAGTGGTACATTTAATTCACCCCTCCACTTT; CDR3: CSASGTFNSPLHF
D: TRBD2; size: many; length: 15; V: TRBV2; J: TRBJ2-1; DNA: TGTGCCAGCAGTCGAACAGCGGGGGCCTTGAATGAGCAGTTCTTC; CDR3: CASSRTAGALNEQFF